Below, one TCR beta chain is given with its context. This record comes from a study of OX40 agonist ivuxolimab in advanced cancers. Sequenced by immunoSEQ multiplex PCR; TCRdb stores in-frame clones only, minus some. The table has about 96,000 clones, 84% seen once. V gave up 6 bases and J gave up 8 bases, with 19 bases separating them. Germline-derived CDR1 and CDR2 are SGHTA and FQGNSA. The CDR3 covers 14 residues. The source was CD4+ or CD8+ T cells sorted from blood, collected in a trial of the OX40 agonist ivuxolimab. This TCR derives from an adult with an advanced solid tumor such as melanoma, head and neck, liver or kidney cancer. The J gene is TRBJ1-1, the V gene TRBV7-2; unclear D gene. The CDR3 loop is CASSVSPGGSEAFF. The CDR3 DNA reads as TGTGCCAGCAGTGTCAGCCCCGGAGGGTCCGAAGCTTTCTTT.